A selection of T cell receptor beta chains follows, all from one sample in a study of T cell repertoires in cytomegalovirus infection. For these receptors, no antigen is known. TCRdb passed the reads through MiXCR, listing each CDR3 protein once. The sample holds approximately 910,000 distinct CDR3 sequences, approximately 30% seen once. The starting material was cultured CD8+ T cells from PBMCs, obtained from culture after CMV antigen stimulation. The source of these receptors is a human donor in good health (CMV status not recorded). Some clones in this sample may be carry-over from other donors' samples. CDR3s include the opening cysteine and the closing phenylalanine or tryptophan. Each record gives: V gene, J gene, D gene, clone size, CDR3 DNA, CDR3 protein. The D gene is left open where the match is weak. The size entry is marked missing in some rows and otherwise reads once, few, many or a size class.

TRBV7-6	TRBJ2-1	TRBD1	.	TGTGCCAGCAGCTTAGCCAGGGGGCTCAATGAGCAGTTCTTC	CASSLARGLNEQFF
TRBV9	TRBJ2-7	TRBD2	.	TGTGCCAGCAGCCTCGGGGGGGGTTCGGCCTACGAGCAGTACTTC	CASSLGGGSAYEQYF
TRBV25-1	TRBJ2-3	.	.	TGTGCCAGCTTGGGACATCGCACAGATACGCAGTATTTT	CASLGHRTDTQYF
TRBV27	TRBJ1-2	TRBD1	few	TGTGCCAGCAGGAGGACAGGGGGCATGGGTCACTATGGCTACACCTTC	CASRRTGGMGHYGYTF
TRBV4-1	TRBJ1-3	.	.	TGCGCCAGCAGCCAAGGACACTCTGGAAACACCATATATTTT	CASSQGHSGNTIYF
TRBV5-1	TRBJ2-2	.	few	TGCGCCAGCAGCTTGGAGTTAAGGACCGGGGAGCTGTTTTTT	CASSLELRTGELFF
TRBV10-3	TRBJ1-2	TRBD1	few	TGTGCCATCAGCCTCTTGGACAGGGAGACTGATCGCCCACGACGGACCTTC	CAISLLDRETDRPRRTF
TRBV2	TRBJ1-2	TRBD1	.	TGTGCCAGCAGTGAAGGCTACAGGGGGCGCGGCGGCTACACCTTC	CASSEGYRGRGGYTF
TRBV5-6	TRBJ2-2	TRBD2	.	TGTGCCAGCAGCTTGCTGATAGCGGGGGTTAACACCGGGGAGCTGTTTTTT	CASSLLIAGVNTGELFF
TRBV7-2	TRBJ2-3	.	many	TGTGCCAGCAGCTTCTCCGGGGGCCTGGGAGATACGCAGTATTTT	CASSFSGGLGDTQYF
TRBV11-2	TRBJ1-1	TRBD1	few	TGTGCCAGCACCTTTTGGGACAGGGGGGAGAAGGACACTGAAGCTTTCTTT	CASTFWDRGEKDTEAFF
TRBV7-9	TRBJ1-2	TRBD1	.	TGTGCCAGCAGCTTCCTGGACAGGGTAGACAGTGGCTACACCTTC	CASSFLDRVDSGYTF
TRBV29-1	TRBJ1-2	TRBD1	few	TGCAGCGTGACCTGGCAGGGTGGACAGGGCCTTATTTATGGCTACACCTTC	CSVTWQGGQGLIYGYTF
TRBV7-3	TRBJ2-1	TRBD1	many	TGTGCCAGCAGCTTCTATCCCCGGGACAGGCCACACAATGAGCAGTTCTTC	CASSFYPRDRPHNEQFF
TRBV19	TRBJ2-1	TRBD2	.	TGTGCCAGTATTGAGTGTAGGGGAGGGAGCGACAATGAGCAGTTCTTC	CASIECRGGSDNEQFF
TRBV20-1	TRBJ2-7	.	.	TGCAGTGCTAGCGGGGACTACGAGCAGTACTTC	CSASGDYEQYF
TRBV12-3/TRBV12-4	TRBJ2-6	.	few	TGTGCCAGCAGCGAGGCCTTTTCTGGGGCCAACGTCCTGACTTTC	CASSEAFSGANVLTF
TRBV7-6	TRBJ1-5	.	.	TGTGCCAGCAGCTTAGCGTGGGGAAATCAGCCCCAGCATTTT	CASSLAWGNQPQHF
TRBV28	TRBJ1-1	.	.	TGTGCCAGCAGTTTAAACGGCAGGGCGGAGACTGAAGCTTTCTTT	CASSLNGRAETEAFF
TRBV20-1	TRBJ2-1	.	once	TGCAGTGCCACTCGGGGACGGGGGCCGAACAATGAGCAGTTCTTC	CSATRGRGPNNEQFF
TRBV12-3/TRBV12-4	TRBJ2-1	TRBD1	many	TGTGCCAGCAGTCATCCGGGACAGGGTGTGTCCAACTCCTACAATGAGCAGTTCTTC	CASSHPGQGVSNSYNEQFF
TRBV6-2/TRBV6-3	TRBJ1-1	.	.	TGTGCCAGCAGGGCACAGGTGAACACTGAAGCTTTCTTT	CASRAQVNTEAFF
TRBV4-3	TRBJ2-3	TRBD2	few	TGCGCCAGCAGCCCTACCCCGACTAGCGGGGGGGCCCTTCGCCCAGATACGCAGTATTTT	CASSPTPTSGGALRPDTQYF
TRBV5-1	TRBJ1-5	.	.	TGCGCCAGCAGTCCCACCGGACAGTACAATCAGCCCCAGCATTTT	CASSPTGQYNQPQHF
TRBV6-1	TRBJ2-5	.	.	TGTGCCAGCAGTGAGGGGCCAGTAGCGACGGAGACCCAGTACTTC	CASSEGPVATETQYF
TRBV11-2	TRBJ1-1	.	.	TGTGCCAGCAGCCAACCCCGTCGGGGGCTCTACACTGAAGCTTTCTTT	CASSQPRRGLYTEAFF
TRBV12-3/TRBV12-4	TRBJ2-5	.	many	TGTGCCAGCAGCGGGGGAGAGACCCAGTACTTC	CASSGGETQYF
TRBV6-2/TRBV6-3	TRBJ1-2	.	.	TGTGCCAGCGCCTACGGATACGACTATGGCTACACCTTC	CASAYGYDYGYTF
TRBV15	TRBJ1-1	.	few	TGTGCCACCAGCAGAGATAGGTCAGGAACCAACACTGAAGCTTTCTTT	CATSRDRSGTNTEAFF
TRBV10-3	TRBJ2-1	TRBD2	few	TGTGCCACCCTCCGGGGGGACAATGAGCAGTTCTTC	CATLRGDNEQFF